The clone carrying this T cell receptor (beta chain) has only a few counts. Its target is unknown. The entry originates in a study of CD8 T cells in ankylosing spondylitis. Whole-study results and caveats: Both synovial fluid and blood in reactive arthritis had previously been reported to carry some motif variants.

Generation of TCR beta libraries employed quantitative 5'-RACE incorporating molecular barcodes. TCRdb re-derived calls from the 5' RACE reads in MiXCR, one entry per CDR3 protein. The sample shows a few hundred thousand distinct CDR3 sequences, 20% of them seen only once. The material sequenced was blood, either unsorted or a sorted T cell fraction (not recorded which). The sequence came from a male donor with ankylosing spondylitis or in good health (not recorded which).

CDR3 region: CASSEIRADLRGTEAFF. CDR3 coding DNA: TGTGCCAGCAGTGAAATCCGGGCCGATCTCCGAGGGACTGAAGCTTTCTTT. The chain has TRBV2 and TRBJ1-1; D ambiguous. The CDR3 runs 17 residues. V was trimmed by 2 bases and J by 5 bases, leaving 21 bases between them. Germline CDR1 reads SNHLY; CDR2 reads FYNNEI.